The next 21 T cell receptor beta chains were all read from a single sample in a study of blood T cell repertoires in COVID-19. Here immunoSEQ multiplex PCR was the method, and the copy in TCRdb shows in-frame clones only, minus some. The sample lists 50,000 to 85,000 clones; roughly 82% were seen once. The sequencing sample was made of peripheral blood. The receptors come from a man aged 60 to 69 with acute or convalescent COVID-19.

The CDR3 loop reads CASSHSHSNQPQHF. The CDR3 DNA follows: TGTGCCAGTAGTCACAGCCATAGCAATCAGCCCCAGCATTTT. This chain joins TRBV19 and TRBJ1-5; D is unresolved. The germline gives CDR1 LNHDA, CDR2 SQIVND (reference sequence). The CDR3 spans 14 residues. The V gene lost 5 bases and the J gene lost 0 bases, with 8 bases spanning the gap.

This rearrangement joins TRBV5-4 to TRBJ2-1; 9 nucleotides agree with TRBD2. Germline CDR1 and CDR2: SGHNT and YYREEE (reference sequence). V dropped 0 bases and J dropped 9; count of bases not matched to a gene: 10. The CDR3 extends over 16 amino acids. CDR3: CASSLERRGGGGEQFF. Here the CDR3 DNA reads TGTGCCAGCAGCTTGGAGCGGCGGGGGGGCGGCGGTGAGCAGTTCTTC. Complete variable domain (other parts from reference TRBV5-4 and TRBJ2-1): ETGVTQSPTHLIKTRGQQVTLRCSSQSGHNTVSWYQQALGQGPQFIFQYYREEENGRGNFPPRFSGLQFPNYSSELNVNALELDDSALYLCASSLERRGGGGEQFFGPGTRLTVL.

V usage is TRBV6-2 or TRBV6-3 and J usage is TRBJ1-2, with 9 bases that match TRBD1. The length of the CDR3 is 17 residues. Germline V gene data show CDR1 as MNHEY and CDR2 as SVGEGT. V was pared by 6 bases and J by 3 bases, with 14 bases of the junction left unmatched. Here the CDR3 reads CASSSPREQGADYGYTF. CDR3 sequence (DNA): TGTGCCAGCAGCTCCCCCCGAGAACAGGGGGCTGACTATGGCTACACCTTC.

CDR3 DNA sequence: TGTGCCAGCATTCCAGCGGGGGGACCCCCTAGCACAGATACGCAGTATTTT. Protein product: CASIPAGGPPSTDTQYF. The rearrangement joins TRBV2 to TRBJ2-3; 9 positions agree with TRBD2. The CDR3 is made up of 17 amino acids. Losses at the gene ends were 7 bases for V and 0 bases for J; bases not matched to a gene: 11. Germline CDR1 and CDR2: SNHLY and FYNNEI.

This rearrangement joins TRBV10-2 to TRBJ1-4, with a weak D call TRBD1 (6 bases). The V end lost 5 bases, the J end lost 7 bases, and 26 bases lay between the germline ends. Per germline, CDR1 WSHSY and CDR2 SAAADI. This CDR3 has 18 residues. CDR3 in amino acids: CASSPRSPAGGLFEKLFF. The CDR3 nucleotides are TGCGCCAGCAGTCCCAGAAGCCCCGCCGGGGGGCTTTTTGAAAAACTGTTTTTT.

The chain combines TRBV19 with TRBJ2-4; no clear D gene. The CDR3 contains 15 residues. V lost 5 bases, J lost 1 base, and 12 bases lay in between. Germline values: CDR1 LNHDA, CDR2 SQIVND (reference sequence). For the CDR3, the DNA is TGTGCCAGTAGTTACGGGTCCGTCGCCAAAAACATTCAGTACTTC. Its protein is CASSYGSVAKNIQYF.

This clone was recorded once. The chain combines TRBV18 with TRBJ2-3; TRBD1 matches 9 bases. The ends lost 6 bases at V and 3 bases at J; junction bases unmatched: 10. The CDR3 has 16 residues. Germline lookup yields CDR1 KGHSH and CDR2 LQKENI. CDR3 nucleotide sequence: TGTGCCAGCTCGTCCGGGACAGGGACCTATACAGATACGCAGTATTTT. Its translation: CASSSGTGTYTDTQYF. The full variable domain, in which reference TRBV18 and TRBJ2-3 provide the parts outside the CDR3, is NAGVMQNPRHLVRRRGQEARLRCSPMKGHSHVYWYRQLPEEGLKFMVYLQKENIIDESGMPKERFSAEFPKEGPSILRIQQVVRGDSAAYFCASSSGTGTYTDTQYFGPGTRLTVL.

The chain uses TRBV4-3 and TRBJ2-3, with TRBD2 matching 9 bases. Per the germline V gene, CDR1 is LGHNA and CDR2 is YSLEER. This CDR3 has 15 residues. Losses at the gene ends were 1 base for V and 6 bases for J; bases not matched to a gene: 5. CDR3 sequence reads: CASSQVAGGKDTQYF. The DNA of the CDR3 is TGCGCCAGCAGCCAAGTGGCGGGGGGGAAGGATACGCAGTATTTT.

V and J are TRBV30 and TRBJ1-6; possibly TRBD1 for D (5 bases). V was cut by 2 bases and J by 6 bases, with 14 bases left in between. From germline, CDR1 is GTSNPN and CDR2 SVGIG (reference sequence). This CDR3 is built from 15 residues. In DNA, the CDR3 is TGTGCCTGGAGTTCCCAGGGTACGAGTAATTCACCCCTCCACTTT. Residues: CAWSSQGTSNSPLHF.

The J gene is TRBJ1-2, the V gene TRBV24-1; TRBD1 matches 9 bases. The CDR3 contains 17 residues. V was pared by 2 bases and J by 5 bases, with 11 bases of the junction left unmatched. The germline V gene has CDR1 KGHDR and CDR2 SFDVKD. The CDR3: CATSDSGTGRGVYGYTF. The CDR3 bases are TGTGCCACCAGTGATTCGGGGACAGGGCGCGGTGTTTATGGCTACACCTTC.

The chain recombines TRBV3-1 (or the pseudogene TRBV3-2) with TRBJ2-1; TRBD2 matches at 8 bases. The CDR3 covers 16 residues. Germline trimming cut 1 base from V and 0 bases from J; bases unmatched to any gene: 2. Germline V gives CDR1 LGHDT, CDR2 YNNKEL (reference sequence). CDR3 DNA sequence: TGTGCCAGCAGCCAAGGGGCGGGGGGCTCCTACAATGAGCAGTTCTTC. Translation: CASSQGAGGSYNEQFF.

This clone showed up just once. This rearrangement joins TRBV4-3 to TRBJ1-2; D unclear. V was clipped by 0 bases and J by 4 bases, with 6 bases between them. This CDR3 has 13 amino acids. Germline CDR1 and CDR2: LGHNA and YSLEER. CDR3 bases: TGCGCCAGCAGCCAAGATCGGGGCTATGGCTACACCTTC. As protein: CASSQDRGYGYTF.

V is TRBV30 and J is TRBJ1-2; maybe TRBD1 (5 bases). The CDR3 contains 14 residues. Trimming cost V 5 bases and J 6 bases, with 19 bases left between them. Germline-derived CDR1 and CDR2 are GTSNPN and SVGIG (reference sequence). The CDR3 is CAWGGTTQGHGYTF. The CDR3 DNA follows: TGTGCCTGGGGGGGGACTACCCAAGGTCATGGCTACACCTTC.

This chain links TRBV30 with TRBJ1-6; TRBD1 agrees at 8 bases. CDR1 and CDR2 from the germline V gene are GTSNPN and SVGIG (reference sequence). CDR3 length: 13 amino acids. Trimming cost V 2 bases and J 13 bases; bases outside gene matches: 7. CDR3 coding DNA: TGTGCCTGGAGTTTGACAGGGGACGGGCCCCTCCACTTT. This sequence encodes CAWSLTGDGPLHF.

The chain couples TRBV6-2 or TRBV6-3 to TRBJ1-1; D possibly corresponds to TRBD1 (5 bases). Germline V gene lookup returns CDR1 MNHEY and CDR2 SVGEGT. The CDR3 runs to 17 residues. Trimming pared 3 bases from V and 1 base from J, leaving 18 bases between. The CDR3 protein is CASSYSPGIIENTEAFF. The DNA for the CDR3 is TGTGCCAGCAGTTATTCTCCAGGGATCATAGAGAACACTGAAGCTTTCTTT.

The V and J genes are TRBV5-4 and TRBJ1-4, with D hard to call. V lost 2 bases and J lost 6, with 8 bases in between. The CDR3 loop spans 13 amino acids. Germline V gene sequence: CDR1 SGHNT, CDR2 YYREEE (reference sequence). For the CDR3, the DNA is TGTGCCAGCAGCTTTGACAAGGATGAAAAACTGTTTTTT. It is translated as CASSFDKDEKLFF.

J is TRBJ1-1 and V is TRBV5-1; 8 bases align to TRBD1. Germline assignment: CDR1 SGHRS and CDR2 YFSETQ. With 4 bases clipped from V and 3 bases from J, the junction kept 8 bases outside the gene matches. The CDR3 has 15 residues. The DNA for the CDR3 is TGCGCCAGCAGCCCTAGGACAGGGAGCCACACTGAAGCTTTCTTT. Its translation: CASSPRTGSHTEAFF. The full variable domain, completed using reference TRBV5-1 and TRBJ1-1, is KAGVTQTPRYLIKTRGQQVTLSCSPISGHRSVSWYQQTPGQGLQFLFEYFSETQRNKGNFPGRFSGRQFSNSRSEMNVSTLELGDSALYLCASSPRTGSHTEAFFGQGTRLTVV.

V is TRBV4-1 and J is TRBJ2-1; tentative D call: TRBD2 (7 bases). This CDR3 spans 16 amino acids. Germline V gene sequence: CDR1 MGHRA, CDR2 YSYEKL. V was pared by 0 bases and J by 4 bases, with 13 bases between. In nucleotides, the CDR3 is TGCGCCAGCAGCCAAGATCTAGGGGGGGTATACAATGAGCAGTTCTTC. This translates into CASSQDLGGVYNEQFF.

This clone was counted between two and nine times. The J gene is TRBJ2-6, the V gene TRBV4-2, with TRBD1 as a possible D gene (5 bases). The CDR3 is 15 amino acids. Between the trimmed V and J ends, which lost 5 bases and 0 bases, there was a span of 8 bases. Germline-derived CDR1 and CDR2 are LGHNA and YNFKEQ. CDR3 residues: CASSIGASGANVLTF. CDR3 in DNA: TGTGCCAGCAGCATTGGGGCCTCTGGGGCCAACGTCCTGACTTTC.

The chain has TRBV6-2 or TRBV6-3 and TRBJ1-2; weak D call: TRBD1 (6 bases). Germline V gives CDR1 MNHEY, CDR2 SVGEGT. The CDR3 spans 16 residues. The ends were cut back, 2 bases at V and 0 bases at J, with 13 bases in the middle. The CDR3 loop is CASSYGGVGSNYGYTF. DNA for the CDR3: TGTGCCAGCAGTTACGGGGGCGTCGGGTCTAACTATGGCTACACCTTC.

This clone occurred a few times. This chain joins TRBV2 and TRBJ2-7, with 7 bases fitting TRBD1. This CDR3 region has 14 residues. The V gene's germline CDR1 is SNHLY and CDR2 FYNNEI. J gave up 0 bases and V 7 bases, and 6 bases lay outside the gene matches. The chain's CDR3 is CASNPTGSSYEQYF. The CDR3 DNA follows: TGTGCCAGCAATCCGACAGGGAGCTCCTACGAGCAGTACTTC.